This is a list of T cell receptor beta chains from one sample in a study of blood T cell repertoires in COVID-19. Data came from immunoSEQ multiplex PCR; TCRdb stores just in-frame clones and leaves some out. The repertoire holds about 81,000 clones, with 75% to 90% as singletons. Sample: PBMCs or T cells enriched from blood (not recorded which). The receptor set was obtained from a woman between 45 and 65 years old with acute COVID-19. CDR3s include the opening cysteine and the closing phenylalanine or tryptophan. D genes are given only for firm matches. Expanded clones are given a class, and other clones once, few, many or no size at all.

V gene,D gene,clone size,J gene,CDR3 DNA,CDR3 protein
TRBV18,TRBD1,NA,TRBJ1-1,TGTGCCAGCTCCCAAAATGCTCCAACAGGGGGCCTAAACACTGAAGCTTTCTTT,CASSQNAPTGGLNTEAFF
TRBV7-3,NA,NA,TRBJ2-1,TGTGCCAGCAGCTCGGACTCTCTGATGTTCTTC,CASSSDSLMFF
TRBV5-8,TRBD1,NA,TRBJ1-2,TGTGCCAGCAGCCCACAGGGGGAGGCCTATGGCTACACCTTC,CASSPQGEAYGYTF
TRBV7-2,TRBD2,few,TRBJ2-7,TGTGCCAGCAGTTCTAGCGGGAAGAATTCCGAGCAGTACTTC,CASSSSGKNSEQYF
TRBV12-5,NA,NA,TRBJ1-5,TGTGCTAGTGGTCCCAACAGGCTTAGCAATCAGCCCCAGCATTTT,CASGPNRLSNQPQHF
TRBV11-2,NA,NA,TRBJ2-1,TGTGCCAGCAGCTTAGATACGAGGGTGAATGAGCAGTTCTTC,CASSLDTRVNEQFF
TRBV27,TRBD1,NA,TRBJ1-4,TGTGCCAGCAGTCCGGGACACGACAGGGGCGGCGAAAAACTGTTTTTT,CASSPGHDRGGEKLFF
TRBV14,NA,NA,TRBJ2-6,TGTGCCAGCAGCCGTCTGGACGGGAGCTCTGGGGCCAACGTCCTGACTTTC,CASSRLDGSSGANVLTF
TRBV6-5,NA,once,TRBJ1-1,TGTGCCAGCAGCCTGGGTCGCGGTAGTACTGAAGCTTTCTTT,CASSLGRGSTEAFF
TRBV7-2,NA,NA,TRBJ1-2,TGTGCCAGCAGTCCTCTAGGCGAGGTTGGCTACACCTTC,CASSPLGEVGYTF
TRBV7-7,TRBD1,NA,TRBJ2-5,TGTGCCAGCAGCGACGACAGGGAAGAGACCCAGTACTTC,CASSDDREETQYF
TRBV19,TRBD1,NA,TRBJ1-2,TGTGCCAGTAGTATCGGGACAGACTTATATGGCTACACCTTC,CASSIGTDLYGYTF
TRBV4-2,TRBD2,NA,TRBJ2-7,TGTGCCAGCAGCCAAGGTCAACCGGGACTAGCGGCCTACGAGCAGTACTTC,CASSQGQPGLAAYEQYF
TRBV18,NA,NA,TRBJ1-2,TGTGCCAGCTCACCTACAGGAAACTATGGCTACACCTTC,CASSPTGNYGYTF
TRBV2,NA,NA,TRBJ1-1,TGTGCCAGCAGAATCGGGAACACTGAAGCTTTCTTT,CASRIGNTEAFF
TRBV24-1,NA,NA,TRBJ1-2,TGTGCCACCAGTGATTATCCAGGAACCTATGGCTACACCTTC,CATSDYPGTYGYTF
TRBV19,NA,NA,TRBJ2-7,TGTGCCAGTACCCCAAGGGGCCGGGACACCTACGAGCAGTACTTC,CASTPRGRDTYEQYF